These 24 T cell receptor beta chains were sequenced from one sample in a study of T cells in Graves' hyperthyroidism and ophthalmopathy. The investigators amplified TCR beta CDR3 regions from RNA transcripts. The TCR CDR3 was amplified in a first-round RT-PCR using the HTBI primer set. One entry per CDR3 protein, called by TCRdb with MiXCR from the multiplex PCR reads. The sample consists of around 500,000 distinct CDR3 sequences, approximately 14% of them appearing once. Sequenced material: blood. Source of these receptors: a woman aged 40 to 49 with Graves' hyperthyroidism.

This clonotype has just a few counts. This chain connects TRBV5-5 to TRBJ1-2, with a possible D match to TRBD1 (5 bases). CDR3 length equals 13 residues. Looked up from germline, CDR1 is SGHKS and CDR2 is YYEKEE (reference sequence). Trimming stripped 4 bases from V and 4 bases from J, with 11 bases between. Here the CDR3 reads CASSPWGSYGYTF. The CDR3 nucleotides read TGTGCCAGCAGCCCCTGGGGGTCCTATGGCTACACCTTC.

At least ten counts were recorded for this clonotype. The CDR3 here is CASSDDRESSAFF. Here the CDR3 DNA reads TGTGCCAGCAGTGACGACAGGGAGTCGTCGGCTTTCTTT. The chain couples TRBV2 to TRBJ1-1, with 7 bases that match TRBD1. The CDR3 contains 13 residues. The ends lost 3 bases at V and 11 bases at J; junction bases unmatched: 9. Looked up from germline, CDR1 is SNHLY and CDR2 is FYNNEI.

This clonotype showed up many times. The V call is TRBV7-9, the J call TRBJ1-4, with TRBD1 identical over 8 bases. CDR1 is SEHNR, CDR2 FQNEAQ, per germline (reference sequence). This CDR3 is built from 14 residues. The trim removed 5 bases at V and 7 bases at J, leaving 6 bases unmatched. CDR3 loop: CASSAGQGGEKLFF. In DNA, the CDR3 is TGTGCCAGCAGCGCCGGACAGGGCGGTGAAAAACTGTTTTTT.

The table lists this clonotype with many counts. The J gene is TRBJ2-1, the V gene TRBV20-1; D gene uncertain. V lost 3 bases and J 3 bases, leaving 9 bases between the germline ends. The CDR3 covers 13 residues. Germline lookup yields CDR1 DFQATT and CDR2 SNEGSKA (reference sequence). The CDR3 region has the DNA TGCAGTGCTAGTGGAGTCGGCTACAATGAGCAGTTCTTC. Its translation: CSASGVGYNEQFF.

This clonotype appeared many times. The CDR3 sequence: CASSLSGRYTEQYF. The DNA for the CDR3 is TGTGCCAGCAGTTTAAGCGGGAGGTACACCGAGCAGTACTTC. The chain joins TRBV28 to TRBJ2-7, with 9 positions matching TRBD2. Germline lookup yields CDR1 MDHEN and CDR2 SYDVKM. The CDR3 consists of 14 residues. Trimming at V came to 2 bases and at J to 6 bases, leaving 5 bases not matched to a gene.

In this sample, this clonotype turned up once. This chain joins TRBV7-2 and TRBJ2-3; 11 bases map to TRBD2. The CDR3 runs 15 residues. The J segment lost 4 bases and the V segment lost 7 bases, leaving 7 bases of the junction unmatched. Germline V lookup: CDR1 SGHTA, CDR2 FQGNSA. For the CDR3, the DNA is TGTGCCAGCATTTCTTTAGCGGGAGGGCCAGATACGCAGTATTTT. It is translated as CASISLAGGPDTQYF.

This clonotype appeared many times. V is TRBV27 and J is TRBJ2-3; D ambiguous. This CDR3 is built from 15 residues. In germline, CDR1 is MNHEY, CDR2 SMNVEV (reference sequence). V lost 5 bases and J lost 4, with 16 bases in between. This CDR3 is CASSPSAWNADTQYF. CDR3 bases: TGTGCCAGCAGTCCCAGCGCCTGGAATGCAGATACGCAGTATTTT.

This clonotype was found many times. The rearrangement links TRBV11-2 to TRBJ1-6; D is ambiguous. The CDR3 has 14 residues. CDR1 SGHAT and CDR2 FQNNGV come from the germline V gene. The germline V and J ends were trimmed by 5 bases and 5 bases, with 10 bases remaining between them. The CDR3 protein is CASSRTVNNSPLHF. The CDR3 nucleotides read TGTGCCAGCAGCCGGACCGTCAATAATTCACCCCTCCACTTT.

This clonotype was counted at least ten times. The rearrangement uses TRBV7-2 and TRBJ2-5, with a weak D call TRBD2 (6 bases). This CDR3 spans 15 amino acids. Germline assignment: CDR1 SGHTA and CDR2 FQGNSA. V shed 4 bases and J shed 0 bases, with 12 bases lying between them. The CDR3 loop reads CASSSGLWYQETQYF. CDR3 nucleotide sequence: TGTGCCAGCAGCTCGGGACTGTGGTACCAAGAGACCCAGTACTTC.

This clonotype came up many times. The chain uses TRBV2 and TRBJ1-1, with D unresolved. Germline-derived CDR1 and CDR2 are SNHLY and FYNNEI. Trimming left V 7 bases short and J 0 bases short, with 12 bases between. The CDR3 sequence is 14 residues long. CDR3: CASTSTGVNTEAFF. The CDR3 DNA follows: TGTGCCAGCACCTCGACGGGAGTGAACACTGAAGCTTTCTTT.

Note on this clonotype: This may arise from a read error, as a much more abundant clone is one base away. As DNA, the CDR3 is TGTGCCAGCAGCCGAACAGGGACGGGAGGCTACACCTTC. This gives the protein CASSRTGTGGYTF. This sequence joins TRBV3-1 and TRBJ1-2; D perhaps matches TRBD1 (6 bases). The CDR3 contains 13 residues. Per the germline V gene, CDR1 is LGHDT and CDR2 is YNNKEL (reference sequence). The V end lost 4 bases, the J end lost 8 bases, and 14 bases lay between the germline ends. The full variable domain, completed using reference TRBV3-1 and TRBJ1-2, is DTAVSQTPKYLVTQMGNDKSIKCEQNLGHDTMYWYKQDSKKFLKIMFSYNNKELIINETVPNRFSPKSPDKAHLNLHINSLELGDSAVYFCASSRTGTGGYTFGSGTRLTVV.

Many counts were recorded for this clonotype. This sequence joins TRBV2 and TRBJ2-7; 10 bases map to TRBD2. The CDR3 length is 15 residues. The V gene end was trimmed by 10 bases and the J gene end by 4 bases; junction bases not matched to a gene: 13. Germline CDR1 SNHLY, CDR2 FYNNEI. In nucleotides, the CDR3 is TGTGCCACTTCCCTAGCAGGACTAGCGGTATACGAGCAGTACTTC. Its protein product is CATSLAGLAVYEQYF.

This clonotype was seen at least ten times. V usage is TRBV7-9 and J usage is TRBJ2-1; D not certain. This CDR3 contains 15 residues. Germline V lookup: CDR1 SEHNR, CDR2 FQNEAQ (reference sequence). The V gene lost 5 bases and the J gene lost 0 bases, with 11 bases spanning the gap. The DNA for the CDR3 is TGTGCCAGCAGCCCGCATATTAGCTCCTACAATGAGCAGTTCTTC. This codes for CASSPHISSYNEQFF.

This clonotype was detected many times. The J gene is TRBJ1-4, the V gene TRBV5-1; D is undetermined. Germline V gives CDR1 SGHRS, CDR2 YFSETQ. The CDR3 length is 15 residues. Trimming took 4 bases from V and 6 from J, leaving 16 bases between them. CDR3 sequence reads: CASSPATSGDEKLFF. CDR3 coding DNA: TGCGCCAGCAGCCCGGCGACGTCGGGTGATGAAAAACTGTTTTTT. Using reference TRBV5-1 and TRBJ1-4 for the parts outside the CDR3, the full variable domain is KAGVTQTPRYLIKTRGQQVTLSCSPISGHRSVSWYQQTPGQGLQFLFEYFSETQRNKGNFPGRFSGRQFSNSRSEMNVSTLELGDSALYLCASSPATSGDEKLFFGSGTQLSVL.

This clonotype has at least ten counts. The rearrangement uses TRBV12-3 or TRBV12-4 and TRBJ2-1; 12 bases line up with TRBD2. V was clipped by 7 bases and J by 8 bases; unmatched bases: 9. The CDR3 spans 15 residues. This CDR3 is CASTLTSGSRDEQFF. CDR3 nucleotides: TGTGCCAGCACCTTGACTAGCGGGAGTAGGGATGAGCAGTTCTTC.

This clonotype was seen many times. The gene calls are TRBV7-9 and TRBJ2-5; maybe TRBD2 (6 bases). Germline values: CDR1 SEHNR, CDR2 FQNEAQ (reference sequence). The CDR3 runs to 13 residues. V was trimmed by 5 bases and J by 2 bases, leaving 9 bases between them. The CDR3 DNA is TGTGCCAGCAGCGGGCGGGGACAAGAGACCCAGTACTTC. Amino acid sequence: CASSGRGQETQYF.

This clonotype was observed many times. The V call is TRBV7-9, the J call TRBJ2-3; 8 bases are shared with TRBD1. CDR3 length: 14 residues. The V segment lost 5 bases and the J segment 4 bases; nucleotides outside the gene matches: 5. Per germline, CDR1 SEHNR and CDR2 FQNEAQ (reference sequence). The DNA for the CDR3 is TGTGCCAGCAGCCCCAGGGGGCGCCCAGATACGCAGTATTTT. This translates into CASSPRGRPDTQYF.

Concerning this clonotype itself: The conserved phenylalanine or tryptophan normally closing the CDR3 is absent here, so this likely arose from a read error. The rearrangement uses TRBV19 and TRBJ1-5; D is ambiguous. Germline CDR1 and CDR2: LNHDA and SQIVND (reference sequence). This CDR3 has 12 amino acids. Trimming took 3 bases from V and 3 from J, leaving 3 bases between them. CDR3 amino acids: CASSMTNQPQHL. The CDR3 DNA follows: TGTGCCAGTAGTATGACCAATCAGCCCCAGCATCTT.

This clonotype has ten or more counts. This CDR3 is CASSQEGHNSYEQYF. CDR3 bases: TGTGCCAGCAGCCAAGAGGGACATAACTCCTACGAGCAGTACTTC. This chain joins TRBV3-1 and TRBJ2-7, with D possibly being TRBD1 (6 bases). This CDR3 has 15 amino acids. CDR1 LGHDT and CDR2 YNNKEL come from the germline V gene (reference sequence). The germline V and J ends were trimmed by 0 bases and 0 bases, with 9 bases remaining between them.

This clonotype was seen many times. V usage is TRBV30 and J usage is TRBJ1-5, with TRBD1 identical over 8 bases. The CDR3 totals 15 residues. Germline V CDR1 and CDR2: GTSNPN, SVGIG (reference sequence). Trimming removed 3 bases from V and 2 bases from J; junction bases left unmatched: 6. CDR3 amino acids: CAWSIGQGGNQPQHF. CDR3 nucleotides: TGTGCCTGGAGCATAGGACAGGGCGGCAATCAGCCCCAGCATTTT. Full variable domain (missing parts from reference TRBV30 and TRBJ1-5): SQTIHQWPATLVQPVGSPLSLECTVEGTSNPNLYWYRQAAGRGLQLLFYSVGIGQISSEVPQNLSASRPQDRQFILSSKKLLLSDSGFYLCAWSIGQGGNQPQHFGDGTRLSIL.

V usage is TRBV10-3 and J usage is TRBJ2-1; tentative D call: TRBD2 (6 bases). This CDR3 has 15 amino acids. V was cut by 2 bases and J by 9 bases, with 17 bases left in between. Germline CDR1 is ENHRY and CDR2 is SYGVKD. CDR3 DNA: TGTGCCATCAGTGAGGGAGGCGGGATAGGCAGTGAGCAGTTCTTC. Translation: CAISEGGGIGSEQFF.

This clonotype turned up a few times. The genes are TRBV19 and TRBJ1-5; the match to TRBD1 covers 10 bases. Germline V gene lookup returns CDR1 LNHDA and CDR2 SQIVND (reference sequence). V lost 7 bases and J lost 5; bases outside the gene matches: 5. The CDR3 extends over 14 amino acids. CDR3 in DNA: TGTGCCAGTAAGACAGGGGGCCTTGATCAGCCCCAGCATTTT. Protein: CASKTGGLDQPQHF.

At least ten counts were recorded for this clonotype. The V call is TRBV2, the J call TRBJ2-7; D may be TRBD1 or TRBD2 (5 bases each). The CDR3 runs 16 residues. With 2 bases removed from V and 4 bases from J, the gap between germline ends came to 18 bases. Looked up from germline, CDR1 is SNHLY and CDR2 is FYNNEI. The CDR3 coding sequence is TGTGCCAGCAGTGAAAGTGGGGCGGGCGCGCTTTACGAGCAGTACTTC. Amino acid sequence: CASSESGAGALYEQYF.

The chain has TRBV28 and TRBJ1-5; 10 bases align to TRBD1. The trim removed 2 bases at V and 2 bases at J, leaving 6 bases unmatched. Germline V gives CDR1 MDHEN, CDR2 SYDVKM. The CDR3 totals 17 residues. DNA for the CDR3: TGTGCCAGCAGTTTAACCCCGACAGGGGGCGGCAATCAGCCCCAGCATTTT. Translating gives CASSLTPTGGGNQPQHF.